The 3 T cell receptor beta chains in this list originate from one sample, sequenced in a study of T cells in tumors after PD-1 blockade. Here immunoSEQ multiplex PCR was the method, and the copy in TCRdb shows in-frame clones only, minus some. The sample records around 46,000 clones, 79% being singletons. The material sequenced was PBMCs, taken before anti-PD-1 treatment. Every receptor here comes from a human donor with basal cell carcinoma.

The chain combines TRBV6-2 or TRBV6-3 with TRBJ1-5; 9 bases map to TRBD1. V trimming: 5 bases; J trimming: 3 bases; junction bases outside the gene matches: 5. The CDR3 runs 15 residues. The germline V gene has CDR1 MNHEY and CDR2 SVGEGT. CDR3 sequence: CASSGDRGVNQPQHF. The CDR3 DNA sequence: TGTGCCAGCAGTGGCGACAGGGGGGTCAATCAGCCCCAGCATTTT.

This chain links TRBV9 with TRBJ1-3; 8 nucleotides line up with TRBD1. This CDR3 spans 15 amino acids. Germline values: CDR1 SGDLS, CDR2 YYNGEE. Trimming took 2 bases from V and 5 from J; bases not matched to a gene: 6. CDR3 bases: TGTGCCAGCAGCGTGAGACAGGGGAATAGAAACACCATATATTTT. This gives the protein CASSVRQGNRNTIYF.

The chain recombines TRBV3-1 (or the pseudogene TRBV3-2) with TRBJ2-7; D remains unclear. Trimming removed 1 base from V and 2 bases from J, with 9 bases in between. This CDR3 is built from 14 residues. The V gene's germline CDR1 is LGHDT and CDR2 YNNKEL (reference sequence). CDR3 in amino acids: CASSQGAKAYEQYF. Written as DNA, the CDR3 is TGTGCCAGCAGCCAAGGGGCGAAAGCCTACGAGCAGTACTTC.